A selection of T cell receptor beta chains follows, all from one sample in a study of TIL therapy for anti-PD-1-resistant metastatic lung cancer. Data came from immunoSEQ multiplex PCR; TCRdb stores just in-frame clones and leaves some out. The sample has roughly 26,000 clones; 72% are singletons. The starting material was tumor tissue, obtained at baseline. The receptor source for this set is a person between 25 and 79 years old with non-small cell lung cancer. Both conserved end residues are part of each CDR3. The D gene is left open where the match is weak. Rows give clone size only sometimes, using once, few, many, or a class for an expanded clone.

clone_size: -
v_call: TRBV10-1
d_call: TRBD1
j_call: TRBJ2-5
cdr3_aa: CATHGTGFSETQYF
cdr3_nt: TGCGCCACCCACGGGACAGGATTTTCGGAGACCCAGTACTTC

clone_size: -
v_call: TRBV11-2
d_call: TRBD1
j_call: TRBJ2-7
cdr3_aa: CASSLVARGRSREQYF
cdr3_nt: TGTGCCAGCAGCTTAGTTGCCAGGGGGCGTTCTCGGGAGCAGTACTTC

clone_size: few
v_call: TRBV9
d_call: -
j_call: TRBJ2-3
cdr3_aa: CASSLPSVRGSQVNTQYF
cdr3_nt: TGTGCCAGCAGCCTCCCCTCCGTTCGGGGGTCCCAAGTAAATACGCAGTATTTT

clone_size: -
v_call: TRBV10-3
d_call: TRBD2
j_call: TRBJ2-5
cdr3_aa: CATLGLAGPEGDF
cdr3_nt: TGTGCCACCCTGGGACTAGCGGGCCCGGAGGGGGACTTC

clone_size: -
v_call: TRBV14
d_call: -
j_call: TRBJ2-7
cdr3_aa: CASSHPPPYEQYF
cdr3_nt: TGTGCCAGCAGCCACCCACCCCCCTACGAGCAGTACTTC

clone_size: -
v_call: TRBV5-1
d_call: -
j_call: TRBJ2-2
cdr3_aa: CASSPAALPMYTGELFF
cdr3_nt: TGCGCCAGCAGCCCCGCGGCACTTCCGATGTACACCGGGGAGCTGTTTTTT

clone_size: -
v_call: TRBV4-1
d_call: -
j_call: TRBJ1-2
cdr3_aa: CASSQDALRGSYTF
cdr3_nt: TGCGCCAGCAGCCAAGATGCGCTCAGGGGAAGCTACACCTTC

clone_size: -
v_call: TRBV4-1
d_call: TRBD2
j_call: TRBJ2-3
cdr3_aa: CASSQGLTSGGAVDTQYF
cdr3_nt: TGCGCCAGCAGCCAGGGCCTAACTAGCGGGGGGGCCGTTGATACGCAGTATTTT

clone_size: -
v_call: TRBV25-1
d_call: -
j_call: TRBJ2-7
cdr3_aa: CASSRWDEQYF
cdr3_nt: TGTGCCAGCAGTAGATGGGACGAGCAGTACTTC

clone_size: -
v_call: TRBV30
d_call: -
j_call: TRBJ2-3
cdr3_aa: CAWRVAASTDTQYF
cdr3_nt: TGTGCCTGGAGGGTCGCGGCTAGCACAGATACGCAGTATTTT